This is a list of T cell receptor beta chains from one sample in a study of T cell repertoires in cytomegalovirus infection. MiXCR, run by TCRdb on the reads, gives a single entry per CDR3 protein. The data show about 150,000 distinct CDR3 sequences, with roughly a quarter seen just once and 10% to 11% held by the top ten. Sequenced input: PBMCs. These receptors were taken from a human donor in good health (CMV status not recorded). Some clones in this sample may be carry-over from other donors' samples. Each CDR3 is given with its conserved first and last residue. Fields, in order: D gene, clone size, V gene, J gene, CDR3 protein, CDR3 DNA. D genes are given only for firm matches. Clone size, where shown, is once, few, many, or a class for clones that have expanded.

D gene: -
clone size: few
V gene: TRBV7-6
J gene: TRBJ1-2
CDR3 protein: CASSLGTGYGYTF
CDR3 DNA: TGTGCCAGCAGCCTGGGGACTGGCTATGGCTACACCTTC

D gene: -
clone size: -
V gene: TRBV13
J gene: TRBJ1-1
CDR3 protein: CASKLGTEAFF
CDR3 DNA: TGTGCCAGCAAACTGGGCACTGAAGCTTTCTTT

D gene: TRBD2
clone size: -
V gene: TRBV6-2/TRBV6-3
J gene: TRBJ2-7
CDR3 protein: CASSPWGTSSYEQYF
CDR3 DNA: TGTGCCAGCAGTCCCTGGGGGACTAGCTCCTACGAGCAGTACTTC

D gene: TRBD1
clone size: -
V gene: TRBV2
J gene: TRBJ1-1
CDR3 protein: CASSIPRDRAINTEAFF
CDR3 DNA: TGTGCCAGCAGTATACCCCGGGACAGGGCAATCAACACTGAAGCTTTCTTT

D gene: TRBD1
clone size: -
V gene: TRBV9
J gene: TRBJ2-5
CDR3 protein: CASSPSDRAGWETQYF
CDR3 DNA: TGTGCCAGCAGCCCTTCGGACAGGGCGGGGTGGGAGACCCAGTACTTC

D gene: -
clone size: few
V gene: TRBV20-1
J gene: TRBJ2-6
CDR3 protein: CSASSGANVLTF
CDR3 DNA: TGCAGTGCTAGCTCTGGGGCCAACGTCCTGACTTTC

D gene: -
clone size: few
V gene: TRBV27
J gene: TRBJ2-2
CDR3 protein: CASSYQWGAGELFF
CDR3 DNA: TGTGCCAGCAGTTATCAGTGGGGGGCCGGGGAGCTGTTTTTT

D gene: -
clone size: -
V gene: TRBV6-1
J gene: TRBJ2-1
CDR3 protein: CASSATGRAYNEQFF
CDR3 DNA: TGTGCCAGCAGTGCAACGGGACGGGCCTACAATGAGCAGTTCTTC

D gene: -
clone size: few
V gene: TRBV28
J gene: TRBJ2-2
CDR3 protein: CASTLLGRNTGELFF
CDR3 DNA: TGTGCCAGCACCCTTTTGGGCAGGAACACCGGGGAGCTGTTTTTT

D gene: -
clone size: -
V gene: TRBV12-3/TRBV12-4
J gene: TRBJ1-5
CDR3 protein: CASSLALTENQPQHF
CDR3 DNA: TGTGCCAGCAGTTTAGCGCTAACAGAAAATCAGCCCCAGCATTTT

D gene: -
clone size: -
V gene: TRBV24-1
J gene: TRBJ2-5
CDR3 protein: CATSDYAETQYF
CDR3 DNA: TGTGCCACCAGTGACTACGCAGAGACCCAGTACTTC

D gene: TRBD1
clone size: many
V gene: TRBV7-9
J gene: TRBJ2-5
CDR3 protein: CASSLATGSETQYF
CDR3 DNA: TGTGCCAGCAGCTTAGCGACAGGGTCGGAGACCCAGTACTTC

D gene: -
clone size: -
V gene: TRBV5-6
J gene: TRBJ1-6
CDR3 protein: CASSWGQDNSPLHF
CDR3 DNA: TGTGCCAGCAGCTGGGGGCAAGACAATTCACCCCTCCACTTT

D gene: -
clone size: many
V gene: TRBV7-2
J gene: TRBJ2-7
CDR3 protein: CASSQRVSEQYF
CDR3 DNA: TGTGCCAGCAGTCAGAGGGTATCCGAGCAGTACTTC

D gene: TRBD1
clone size: few
V gene: TRBV6-6
J gene: TRBJ2-1
CDR3 protein: CASSYDGGTGSLYNEQFF
CDR3 DNA: TGTGCCAGCAGTTACGATGGGGGGACAGGGTCCCTTTACAATGAGCAGTTCTTC

D gene: -
clone size: -
V gene: TRBV7-8
J gene: TRBJ1-5
CDR3 protein: CASSLAGGSRGNQPQHF
CDR3 DNA: TGTGCCAGCAGCTTAGCAGGGGGTAGTAGGGGGAATCAGCCCCAGCATTTT

D gene: -
clone size: -
V gene: TRBV7-8
J gene: TRBJ2-7
CDR3 protein: CASSPTGITYEQYF
CDR3 DNA: TGTGCCAGCAGCCCGACAGGAATTACCTACGAGCAGTACTTC

D gene: -
clone size: -
V gene: TRBV30
J gene: TRBJ1-1
CDR3 protein: CAWSVLGYNTEAFF
CDR3 DNA: TGTGCCTGGAGTGTACTGGGCTACAACACTGAAGCTTTCTTT

D gene: -
clone size: -
V gene: TRBV12-3/TRBV12-4
J gene: TRBJ2-7
CDR3 protein: CASSVRKNEQYF
CDR3 DNA: TGTGCCAGCAGTGTCCGGAAGAACGAGCAGTACTTC

D gene: -
clone size: few
V gene: TRBV6-5
J gene: TRBJ1-1
CDR3 protein: CASSFMRVNTEAFF
CDR3 DNA: TGTGCCAGCAGTTTCATGAGGGTGAACACTGAAGCTTTCTTT

D gene: TRBD1
clone size: -
V gene: TRBV10-3
J gene: TRBJ1-1
CDR3 protein: CAARDRGGNTEAFF
CDR3 DNA: TGTGCCGCCCGGGACAGGGGGGGAAACACTGAAGCTTTCTTT

D gene: -
clone size: few
V gene: TRBV20-1
J gene: TRBJ1-2
CDR3 protein: CSASTEVWGYTF
CDR3 DNA: TGCAGTGCTAGTACCGAGGTCTGGGGCTACACCTTC

D gene: -
clone size: few
V gene: TRBV7-2
J gene: TRBJ2-2
CDR3 protein: CASSLARPPSGELFF
CDR3 DNA: TGTGCCAGCAGCTTAGCGCGACCCCCTTCCGGGGAGCTGTTTTTT

D gene: -
clone size: -
V gene: TRBV5-1
J gene: TRBJ2-7
CDR3 protein: CASSLARLTSYEQYF
CDR3 DNA: TGCGCCAGCAGCTTGGCCAGGCTAACCTCCTACGAGCAGTACTTC

D gene: -
clone size: few
V gene: TRBV12-3/TRBV12-4
J gene: TRBJ1-5
CDR3 protein: CASSRGTAHGQPQHF
CDR3 DNA: TGTGCCAGCAGCCGTGGGACCGCTCACGGGCAGCCCCAGCATTTT

D gene: TRBD2
clone size: -
V gene: TRBV28
J gene: TRBJ2-5
CDR3 protein: CASSRRGEEETQYF
CDR3 DNA: TGTGCCAGCAGCCGGCGGGGGGAGGAAGAGACCCAGTACTTC

D gene: -
clone size: many
V gene: TRBV7-2
J gene: TRBJ2-3
CDR3 protein: CASSLATSDTQYF
CDR3 DNA: TGTGCCAGCAGCTTAGCAACCTCAGATACGCAGTATTTT

D gene: -
clone size: few
V gene: TRBV4-1
J gene: TRBJ2-2
CDR3 protein: CASSQRNGELFF
CDR3 DNA: TGCGCCAGCAGCCAACGTAACGGGGAGCTGTTTTTT

D gene: -
clone size: -
V gene: TRBV30
J gene: TRBJ1-4
CDR3 protein: CAWTSQANEKLFF
CDR3 DNA: TGTGCCTGGACTTCGCAGGCTAATGAAAAACTGTTTTTT

D gene: -
clone size: few
V gene: TRBV6-2/TRBV6-3
J gene: TRBJ1-2
CDR3 protein: CASSDNPYYGYTF
CDR3 DNA: TGTGCCAGCTCGGACAATCCTTACTATGGCTACACCTTC

D gene: TRBD1
clone size: many
V gene: TRBV7-2
J gene: TRBJ2-3
CDR3 protein: CASSLAGQSTDTQYF
CDR3 DNA: TGTGCCAGCAGCTTAGCGGGACAGAGCACAGATACGCAGTATTTT